The clone carrying this TCR beta chain was observed a few times. Its target is not known. This sample stems from a study of T cell repertoires in cytomegalovirus infection. Overall study context: Carrying CMV and the relevant HLA type showed in public TCR beta signatures. Study observations and caveats: Summed frequency of shared TCR beta families picked out CMV carriers who also had the relevant HLA. Predominance within the ex vivo response was attributable to HLA-C-restricted CMV-specific TCR beta clonotypes.

The CDR3 is 15 amino acids. CDR1 MNHEY and CDR2 SVGEGT come from the germline V gene. With 7 bases removed from V and 3 bases from J, the gap between germline ends came to 15 bases. Via MiXCR, TCRdb re-called the reads, giving one row per CDR3 protein. Among a few hundred thousand distinct CDR3 sequences listed, roughly 15% were seen once. The TCR sequence derives from a human donor in good health (CMV status not recorded). Some clones in this sample may be carry-over from other donors' samples. J is TRBJ2-2 and V is TRBV6-2 or TRBV6-3; tentative D call: TRBD1 (6 bases). The sequenced sample was PBMCs. Written as DNA, the CDR3 is TGTGCCAGCAATCAGGGGTCCGACCACACCGGGGAGCTGTTTTTT. Protein product: CASNQGSDHTGELFF.